This T cell receptor beta chain was obtained from a study (dated by TCRdb to 2016 to 2018). The method was RT-PCR. Sequencing used an Illumina MiSeq. TCRdb handled the public reads itself, with Q25 trimming in fastp and clone calling in MiXCR, and kept productive beta chains. Here each entry gathers all rows of one CDR3 protein and keeps the most common genes and DNA. In this sample the table shows more than 600,000 distinct CDR3 sequences, approximately 15% of which occur a single time. Just over 3.5% of the sample is held by the ten biggest clonotypes. Regarding this clonotype: Its cognate antigen has yet to be identified. Within one base of it there is no much larger clone, and no base qualities were kept.

The specimen sequenced was memory CD4+ T cells from blood. This TCR was sampled from a female donor in good health, serving as a healthy control.

The nucleotides are TGCAGCGTTGGGGGGATGAACACTGAAGCTTTCTTT. Its translation is CSVGGMNTEAFF. The chain is made from TRBV29-1 and TRBJ1-1; TRBD1 is a possible D gene, resting on 5 matching bases. V and J lose 4 bases and 0 bases, and a span of 6 bases separates them. As encoded in the germline V gene, CDR1 is SQVTM while CDR2 is ANQGSEA. The CDR3 numbers 12 residues from cysteine through phenylalanine. The only DNA kept is the CDR3, 36 bases in frame from the first base.